This TCR beta chain was recovered during a study of human T cells and chemical hapten exposure. The wider study: There were per-sample TCR yield variations, arising mainly from small pooled library volume differences.

Original processing notes: From approximately 21,000 to 630,000 TCRs were found per sample, with a median of approximately 96,000. TCRdb redid the calling of the RACE reads with MiXCR, one entry per CDR3 protein. The V and J calls, along with clone size, are taken from TCRdb and not from the paper's own processing. This table has nearly 350,000 distinct CDR3 sequences, around 7% appearing once. The length of the CDR3 is 12 residues. V was pared by 5 bases and J by 9 bases, with 11 bases between. Per germline, CDR1 KGHSH and CDR2 LQKENI. Indicated time point: patch test 1, 2 weeks after DPC sensitization. Regarding treatment: therapeutic diphenylcyclopropenone sensitization with weekly scalp DPC. This clonotype has at least ten counts. The target antigen is unknown. General study results and limits: Donors in the study had alopecia, meaning their immune response may differ from healthy people's. TCRs whose frequency exceeded 1 in 1000 remained the same following DPC sensitization.

The receptor was isolated from a woman in her late teens or twenties with alopecia areata. Some clones in this sample may be carry-over from other donors' samples. The V gene is TRBV18, the J gene TRBJ2-4; D remains ambiguous. Specimen: whole blood, collected in connection with sensitization to the hapten diphenylcyclopropenone (DPC). This CDR3 reads CASSELDSIQYF. CDR3 DNA sequence: TGTGCCAGCTCAGAGTTAGACTCCATTCAGTACTTC.